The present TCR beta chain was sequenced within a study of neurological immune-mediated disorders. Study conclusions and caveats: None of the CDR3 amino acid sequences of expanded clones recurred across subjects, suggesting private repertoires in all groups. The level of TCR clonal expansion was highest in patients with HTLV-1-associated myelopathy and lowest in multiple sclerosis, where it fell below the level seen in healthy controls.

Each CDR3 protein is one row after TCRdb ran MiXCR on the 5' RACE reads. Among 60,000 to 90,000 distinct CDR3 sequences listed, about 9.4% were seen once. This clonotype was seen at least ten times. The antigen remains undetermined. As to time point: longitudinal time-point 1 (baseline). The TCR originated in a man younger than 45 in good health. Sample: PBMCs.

Here the CDR3 reads CASSIGDEQFF. As DNA, the CDR3 is TGTGCCAGCAGCATCGGCGATGAGCAGTTCTTC. The V and J genes are TRBV11-3 and TRBJ2-1; no clear D. CDR3 length equals 11 residues. The germline CDR1 and CDR2 sequences are SGHNT and YENEEA. V lost 5 bases and J 8 bases, leaving 7 bases between the germline ends. The full variable domain, completed using reference TRBV11-3 and TRBJ2-1, is EAGVVQSPRYKIIEKKQPVAFWCNPISGHNTLYWYLQNLGQGPELLIRYENEEAVDDSQLPKDRFSAERLKGVDSTLKIQPAELGDSAVYLCASSIGDEQFFGPGTRLTVL.